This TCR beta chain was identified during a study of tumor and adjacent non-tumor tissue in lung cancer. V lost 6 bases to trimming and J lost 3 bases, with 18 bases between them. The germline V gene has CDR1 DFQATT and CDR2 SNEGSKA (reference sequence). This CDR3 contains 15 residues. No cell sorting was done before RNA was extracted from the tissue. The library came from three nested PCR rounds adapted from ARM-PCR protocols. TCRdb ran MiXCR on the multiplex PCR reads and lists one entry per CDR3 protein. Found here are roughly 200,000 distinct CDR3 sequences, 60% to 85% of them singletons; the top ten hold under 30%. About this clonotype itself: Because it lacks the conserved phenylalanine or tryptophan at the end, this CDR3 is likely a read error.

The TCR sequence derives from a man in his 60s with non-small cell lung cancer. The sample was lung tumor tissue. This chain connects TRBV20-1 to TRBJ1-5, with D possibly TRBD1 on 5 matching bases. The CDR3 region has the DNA TGCAGTGCAAAAGGGACGGGTGTCTACAATCAGCCCCAGCATTAT. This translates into CSAKGTGVYNQPQHY.